These 23 T cell receptor beta chains share one sample of origin, sequenced in a study of response to subunit inactivated influenza vaccine (dated by TCRdb to 2017 to 2018). The library relied on RT-PCR. Sequencing was carried out with an Illumina HiSeq 2500. TCRdb itself trimmed the public reads at Q25 with fastp, ran MiXCR and retained productive beta chains. Entries are consolidated by CDR3 protein sequence, retaining the most common genes and DNA. The sample table records 650,000 to 800,000 distinct CDR3 sequences; approximately 13% of these occur just once. The ten largest clones take up 6% to 7% of the sample. Here the sequenced sample was PBMCs from blood, taken 14 days before vaccination. Source of these receptors: a man over 45 who received an inactivated influenza vaccine. Donor details come from another sample of the same person, matched by shared clones.

The sample holds a few counts of this clonotype. V is TRBV20-1 and J is TRBJ1-5, with D unclear. Germline lookup yields CDR1 DFQATT and CDR2 SNEGSKA (reference sequence). CDR3 length equals 14 residues. V lost 3 bases to trimming and J lost 1 base, with 10 bases between them. The CDR3 coding sequence is TGCAGTGCTAGCCCCGGCGGGAGCAATCAGCCCCAGCATTTT. This codes for CSASPGGSNQPQHF.

The genes are TRBV5-1 and TRBJ2-7; 9 bases match TRBD2. CDR1 SGHRS and CDR2 YFSETQ come from the germline V gene. The CDR3 extends over 16 amino acids. V dropped 2 bases and J dropped 0; count of bases not matched to a gene: 6. CDR3 DNA sequence: TGCGCCAGCAGCTTCTTGGCGGGAGGGAGCTCCTACGAGCAGTACTTC. Translated, it gives CASSFLAGGSSYEQYF.

This clonotype has a handful of counts. The chain employs TRBV4-1 and TRBJ2-7, with TRBD1 as a possible D gene (6 bases). CDR3 length: 16 amino acids. V was shortened by 3 bases and J by 3 bases, with 18 bases between the two germline ends. Germline values: CDR1 MGHRA, CDR2 YSYEKL. CDR3 nucleotide sequence: TGCGCCAGCAGCCATTTCGGGACAACAACTTTCTACGAGCAGTACTTC. Protein sequence: CASSHFGTTTFYEQYF.

This clonotype was counted a few times. The chain recombines TRBV4-3 with TRBJ2-1; TRBD1 aligns across 7 bases. Per germline, CDR1 LGHNA and CDR2 YSLEER. V was clipped by 3 bases and J by 0 bases; unmatched bases: 11. This CDR3 comprises 18 residues. The CDR3, as DNA: TGCGCCAGCAGCCATGGAAGGGGGCCCCTAAGCTCCTACAATGAGCAGTTCTTC. Encoded protein: CASSHGRGPLSSYNEQFF.

The chain is built from TRBV5-1 and TRBJ1-2; 8 positions match TRBD1. The CDR3 is 12 amino acids. From germline, CDR1 is SGHRS and CDR2 YFSETQ. Trimming took 6 bases from V and 6 from J; bases not matched to a gene: 4. CDR3 DNA sequence: TGCGCCAGCACGACAGGGGCGAATGGCTACACCTTC. Its protein product is CASTTGANGYTF.

The rearrangement uses TRBV12-3 or TRBV12-4 and TRBJ2-7; 9 positions agree with TRBD2. V dropped 3 bases and J dropped 4; count of bases not matched to a gene: 4. This CDR3 spans 14 amino acids. CDR3 DNA sequence: TGTGCCAGCAGTTTCCTGAGCGGGGGGTACGAGCAGTACTTC. The encoded protein is CASSFLSGGYEQYF.

A few counts support this clonotype. The chain has TRBV29-1 and TRBJ2-5, with D possibly TRBD1 on 6 matching bases. V lost 8 bases and J lost 2, with 6 bases in between. Germline assignment: CDR1 SQVTM and CDR2 ANQGSEA. The CDR3 is made up of 10 amino acids. The CDR3 reads CSTGQETQYF. The CDR3, as DNA: TGCAGCACAGGGCAAGAGACCCAGTACTTC. Full variable domain (rest looked up from reference TRBV29-1 and TRBJ2-5): SAVISQKPSRDICQRGTSLTIQCQVDSQVTMMFWYRQQPGQSLTLIATANQGSEATYESGFVIDKFPISRPNLTFSTLTVSNMSPEDSSIYLCSTGQETQYFGPGTRLLVL.

V and J are TRBV20-1 and TRBJ2-6; the D is unclear. CDR3 length: 15 residues. Trimming left V 3 bases short and J 9 bases short, with 18 bases between. Germline V gene sequence: CDR1 DFQATT, CDR2 SNEGSKA (reference sequence). CDR3 sequence (DNA): TGCAGTGCTAGTAATCCTTTTGGGATTCTCAACGTCCTGACTTTC. The encoded protein is CSASNPFGILNVLTF.

The chain couples TRBV10-3 to TRBJ2-1, with 10 positions matching TRBD1. V was clipped by 10 bases and J by 8 bases; unmatched bases: 8. Looked up from germline, CDR1 is ENHRY and CDR2 is SYGVKD. The CDR3 has 13 residues. Here the CDR3 DNA reads TGTGCCAGCTCCGGGACAGGGGTCGATGAGCAGTTCTTC. This sequence encodes CASSGTGVDEQFF.

This clonotype was found a few times. This rearrangement joins TRBV5-1 to TRBJ1-1; D possibly corresponds to TRBD1 (6 bases). V was pared by 4 bases and J by 6 bases, with 19 bases between. CDR3 size: 15 residues. Germline V lookup: CDR1 SGHRS, CDR2 YFSETQ. The CDR3 nucleotides are TGCGCCAGCAGCCCTATCGGGGGGGCTGAGTCTGAAGCTTTCTTT. It codes for CASSPIGGAESEAFF.

In its sample, this clonotype was seen many times. One end of the junction fails to match germline, which may point to a read error. The J gene is TRBJ1-1, the V gene TRBV9; no clear D. In germline, CDR1 is SGDLS, CDR2 YYNGEE. CDR3 length equals 13 residues. The CDR3 nucleotides are TGTGCCAGCAGCGTAGGAAGGAACACTGAAGCCTTCTTT. Its translation is CASSVGRNTEAFF.

This CDR3 reads CASSSPGASGNEQFF. In DNA, the CDR3 is TGTGCCAGCAGCTCGCCCGGGGCCAGCGGCAATGAGCAGTTCTTC. V and J are TRBV7-4 and TRBJ2-1; possibly TRBD1 or TRBD2 for D (5 bases each). Trimming removed 4 bases from V and 6 bases from J, with 16 bases in between. The CDR3 sequence is 15 residues long. In germline, CDR1 is SGHVT, CDR2 SQSDAQ.

This clonotype has just a few counts. This sequence joins TRBV7-2 and TRBJ1-1, with D possibly matching TRBD1 (5 bases). Germline CDR1 SGHTA, CDR2 FQGNSA. CDR3 size: 15 residues. V lost 5 bases, J lost 4 bases, and 17 bases lay in between. The CDR3 nucleotides are TGTGCCAGCAGCATCGGGCCTCGGGGGACCACTGAAGCTTTCTTT. This translates into CASSIGPRGTTEAFF.

The V gene is TRBV5-1, the J gene TRBJ1-1, with 9 bases fitting TRBD1. Per the germline V gene, CDR1 is SGHRS and CDR2 is YFSETQ. With V trimmed by 4 bases and J by 5 bases, 6 bases remained unmatched. This CDR3 has 14 residues. CDR3 protein: CASSTRQGGTEAFF. DNA of the CDR3: TGCGCCAGCAGCACTCGACAGGGGGGAACTGAAGCTTTCTTT.

This clonotype was found many times. The gene calls are TRBV29-1 and TRBJ1-5, with 9 nucleotides matching TRBD1. Germline V gene lookup returns CDR1 SQVTM and CDR2 ANQGSEA. The length of the CDR3 is 13 residues. J lost 2 bases, V lost 8 bases, and 4 bases had no gene match. The CDR3 reads CSTWTGGNQPQHF. In DNA form, the CDR3 reads TGCAGCACGTGGACAGGGGGCAATCAGCCCCAGCATTTT.

J is TRBJ2-7 and V is TRBV7-2, with TRBD1 matching over 12 bases. The length of the CDR3 is 16 residues. V gave up 3 bases and J gave up 5 bases; unmatched junction bases: 8. Germline CDR1 and CDR2: SGHTA and FQGNSA. The CDR3 protein is CASSFLPGQGAHEQYF. The DNA of the CDR3 is TGTGCCAGCAGCTTTCTCCCGGGACAGGGGGCCCACGAGCAGTACTTC.

The chain recombines TRBV5-1 with TRBJ1-1, with 8 positions matching TRBD1. Germline V lookup: CDR1 SGHRS, CDR2 YFSETQ. This CDR3 has 12 amino acids. V shed 3 bases and J 11 bases; nucleotides not matched to a gene: 6. CDR3 sequence reads: CASSWETGAAFF. DNA of the CDR3: TGCGCCAGCAGCTGGGAGACAGGGGCGGCTTTCTTT.

This clonotype was counted between two and nine times. The chain combines TRBV6-2 or TRBV6-3 with TRBJ2-2; tentative D call: TRBD1 (5 bases). This CDR3 comprises 16 residues. The germline V gene encodes CDR1 MNHEY and CDR2 SVGEGT. V was cut by 2 bases and J by 0 bases, with 10 bases left in between. This CDR3 is CASSYPLRANTGELFF. The CDR3 DNA reads TGTGCCAGCAGTTACCCTCTCAGGGCGAACACCGGGGAGCTGTTTTTT.

This clonotype was picked up a small number of times. The V call is TRBV11-2, the J call TRBJ2-1, with 7 bases matching TRBD2. V trimming: 0 bases; J trimming: 2 bases; junction bases outside the gene matches: 7. The CDR3 is made up of 17 amino acids. CDR1 is SGHAT and CDR2 is FQNNGV in the germline V gene. CDR3: CASSLEGPSGPYNEQFF. CDR3 bases: TGTGCCAGCAGCTTAGAGGGACCTAGCGGACCCTACAATGAGCAGTTCTTC.

In its sample, this clonotype was seen a few times. The chain is built from TRBV5-6 and TRBJ1-4; D gene unclear. Trimming removed 4 bases at V and 8 bases at J, with 18 bases between. Germline values: CDR1 SGHDT, CDR2 YYEEEE. This CDR3 comprises 15 residues. The CDR3: CASSPNSGGVEKLFF. As DNA, the CDR3 is TGTGCCAGCAGCCCTAATTCAGGCGGGGTGGAAAAACTGTTTTTT.

In its sample, this clonotype was seen many times. The chain links TRBV4-1 to TRBJ1-2; 8 bases line up with TRBD1. Germline CDR1 and CDR2: MGHRA and YSYEKL. This CDR3 contains 15 residues. J was trimmed by 3 bases and V by 6 bases; bases with no gene match: 9. CDR3 DNA sequence: TGCGCCAGCAGGGGGACAGGTGGACGAGACTATGGCTACACCTTC. Translated, it gives CASRGTGGRDYGYTF.

The V and J genes are TRBV6-5 and TRBJ2-1; D is possibly TRBD2 (5 bases). Per germline, CDR1 MNHEY and CDR2 SVGAGI. V was clipped by 0 bases and J by 10 bases, with 16 bases between them. The CDR3 runs 15 residues. CDR3 amino acids: CASSYSIREGGEQFF. The CDR3 DNA reads as TGTGCCAGCAGTTACTCGATTCGGGAAGGTGGGGAGCAGTTCTTC.

J is TRBJ2-1 and V is TRBV3-1; 7 nucleotides line up with TRBD2. Losses at the gene ends were 1 base for V and 9 bases for J; bases not matched to a gene: 3. CDR3 length equals 13 residues. The germline CDR1 and CDR2 sequences are LGHDT and YNNKEL (reference sequence). The CDR3 DNA is TGTGCCAGCAGCCAAGTCTCGGGAGGTGAGCAGTTCTTC. Translated, it gives CASSQVSGGEQFF.